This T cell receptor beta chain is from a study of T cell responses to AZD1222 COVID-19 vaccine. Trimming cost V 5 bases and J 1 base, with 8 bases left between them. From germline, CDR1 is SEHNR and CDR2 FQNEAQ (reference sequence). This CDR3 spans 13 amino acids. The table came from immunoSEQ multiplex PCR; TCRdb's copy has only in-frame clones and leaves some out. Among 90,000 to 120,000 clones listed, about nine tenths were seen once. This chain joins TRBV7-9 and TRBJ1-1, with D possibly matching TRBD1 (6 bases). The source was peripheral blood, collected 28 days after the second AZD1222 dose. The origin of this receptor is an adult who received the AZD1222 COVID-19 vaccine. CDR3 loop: CASSLTGNTEAFF. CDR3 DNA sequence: TGTGCCAGCAGCCTGACAGGGAACACTGAAGCTTTCTTT.